Below, one TCR beta chain is given with its context. Its matching antigen is unknown. These data belong to a study of CD8 T cells in ankylosing spondylitis. General study results and limits: Reports of some motif variants in reactive arthritis synovial fluid and blood predate this one. Peripheral blood samples showed relatively rare disease-linked clones, and these clones were CD8+. Significant enrichment of disease-linked clones was reportedly seen in matched ankylosing spondylitis synovial fluid.

CDR1 is DFQATT, CDR2 SNEGSKA, per germline (reference sequence). The CDR3 is 16 amino acids. The J segment lost 4 bases and the V segment lost 6 bases, leaving 10 bases of the junction unmatched. Libraries for TCR beta were made by quantitative 5'-RACE with molecular barcodes. TCRdb used MiXCR to reprocess the 5' RACE reads, holding one entry per CDR3 protein. The sample carries 100,000 to 150,000 distinct CDR3 sequences, 9.3% recorded once. What was sequenced was blood, either unsorted or a sorted T cell fraction (not recorded which). The gene calls are TRBV20-1 and TRBJ2-7; 15 bases are a match to TRBD2. The TCR was taken from a male donor with ankylosing spondylitis or in good health (not recorded which). The chain's CDR3 is CSADGLAGGTKYEQYF. The CDR3 DNA reads as TGCAGTGCCGACGGACTAGCGGGAGGGACCAAATACGAGCAGTACTTC.